This T cell receptor (beta chain) was identified during a study of blood T cells in healthy people across ages. The study's findings and limits: Higher naive T cell percentage went strongly together with higher TCR beta diversity.

A second PCR, run for roughly 7 to 12 cycles, used a sample-barcoded 5' primer plus a J-beta primer mix. TCRdb recomputed calls from the 5' RACE reads with MiXCR, one row per CDR3 protein. The data hold under 1,000,000 distinct CDR3 sequences, with 35% to 50% observed a single time. This CDR3 comprises 13 residues. Trimming removed 4 bases from V and 6 bases from J, with 13 bases in between. Germline loops: CDR1 LGHNA, CDR2 YNFKEQ. With respect to this clonotype: The antigen is unknown. In this CDR3 the conserved last residue, phenylalanine or tryptophan, is missing, so a read error is likely.

Material for sequencing was blood. This sequence originates from an elderly man in good health. The rearrangement uses TRBV4-2 and TRBJ2-7; D remains ambiguous. Here the CDR3 reads CASSPVQTREQYS. In DNA, the CDR3 is TGTGCCAGCAGCCCGGTCCAGACGCGCGAGCAGTACTCC.